The present TCR beta chain was sequenced within a study of lymphopenia after photon versus proton radiotherapy. Study-wide results and caveats: After the lymphocyte nadir, photon-treated repertoires showed oligoclonal expansion, especially of CD8+ Temra cells. Photon-treated patients lost naive T cells and TCR diversity; proton-treated stayed stable. Authors raise, but do not show, better survival with proton therapy.

V lost 1 base, J lost 6 bases, and 4 bases lay in between. This CDR3 spans 12 amino acids. CDR1 is MNHNS, CDR2 SASEGT, per germline. As concerns this clone: Its specificity is not known.

Sequencing used immunoSEQ multiplex PCR; TCRdb keeps in-frame clones, though not all of them. The table shows about 26,000 clones, with more than 80% occurring only once. The sequencing used peripheral blood, collected from a patient treated with photon-based radiotherapy. The source of this sequence is a young man with gastric cancer. The chain combines TRBV6-1 with TRBJ1-5; D is uncertain. The CDR3 loop is CASSEGSQPQHF. CDR3 DNA sequence: TGTGCCAGCAGTGAAGGGTCTCAGCCCCAGCATTTT.